One sample yielded the 12 T cell receptor beta chains listed below, sequenced in a study of CD8 T cells in ankylosing spondylitis. MiXCR was run by TCRdb on the 5' RACE reads, yielding one entry per CDR3 protein. The sample includes some 250,000 distinct CDR3 sequences, 20% to 30% seen only once; the top ten take over 0.55%. The sequencing input was blood, either unsorted or a sorted T cell fraction (not recorded which). These receptors were obtained from a male donor with ankylosing spondylitis or in good health (not recorded which).

The chain recombines TRBV5-1 with TRBJ2-1; D not resolved. This CDR3 has 14 amino acids. The germline gives CDR1 SGHRS, CDR2 YFSETQ. The V end lost 4 bases, the J end lost 5 bases, and 13 bases lay between the germline ends. CDR3 nucleotides: TGCGCCAGCAGCAGGGCCGGCTTGGACAATGAGCAGTTCTTC. Amino acids: CASSRAGLDNEQFF.

Only a few counts were recorded for this clonotype. The chain carries TRBV20-1 and TRBJ2-7; 11 nucleotides align to TRBD2. With 6 bases clipped from V and 4 bases from J, the junction kept 11 bases outside the gene matches. Germline CDR1 reads DFQATT; CDR2 reads SNEGSKA (reference sequence). This CDR3 is built from 15 residues. The CDR3 nucleotides are TGCAGTGCCCCTCCCCCGCGGACTAGCGGGTACGAGCAGTACTTC. Amino acids: CSAPPPRTSGYEQYF.

The chain recombines TRBV6-1 with TRBJ1-6; weak D call: TRBD1 (6 bases). The length of the CDR3 is 13 residues. From germline, CDR1 is MNHNS and CDR2 SASEGT. V dropped 6 bases and J dropped 7 bases, with 10 bases sitting between them. The CDR3 DNA is TGTGCCAGCAGAGGACAGAGGAATTCACCCCTCCACTTT. Translation: CASRGQRNSPLHF.

Only a few counts were recorded for this clonotype. The genes are TRBV20-1 and TRBJ1-2; no definite D call. CDR3 size: 10 residues. Germline V gene data show CDR1 as DFQATT and CDR2 as SNEGSKA (reference sequence). V gave up 7 bases and J gave up 8 bases, with 11 bases separating them. The DNA of the CDR3 is TGCAGTGTTGGCCCCCGGGGCTACACCTTC. Protein product: CSVGPRGYTF.

This clonotype was picked up a small number of times. CDR3 region: CSVLDSDRLETQYF. DNA of the CDR3: TGCAGCGTTCTCGACTCCGACCGGTTGGAGACCCAGTACTTC. The V gene is TRBV29-1, the J gene TRBJ2-5, with unresolved D. The CDR3 runs to 14 residues. The V end was cut by 5 bases, the J end by 5 bases, with 18 bases between. CDR1 is SQVTM, CDR2 ANQGSEA, per germline.

At least ten counts were recorded for this clonotype. This rearrangement joins TRBV5-1 to TRBJ1-3, with D unresolved. Trimming removed 4 bases from V and 4 bases from J, with 3 bases in between. CDR3 length equals 11 residues. Germline CDR1 reads SGHRS; CDR2 reads YFSETQ. This CDR3 is CASSDGNTIYF. The CDR3 nucleotides read TGCGCCAGCAGCGACGGAAACACCATATATTTT.

This clonotype was seen ten or more times. The chain has TRBV20-1 and TRBJ2-3, with D perhaps assigned TRBD1 or TRBD2 (6 bases each). The V gene lost 0 bases and the J gene lost 4 bases, with 20 bases spanning the gap. CDR3 length equals 17 residues. Per germline, CDR1 DFQATT and CDR2 SNEGSKA (reference sequence). The CDR3 region has the DNA TGCAGTGCTAGAGATGACCTGGGGGGCGCGCGGGCAGATACGCAGTATTTT. Protein: CSARDDLGGARADTQYF.

This clonotype showed up many times. The gene calls are TRBV29-1 and TRBJ1-1, with D possibly TRBD1 on 6 matching bases. Trimming cost V 3 bases and J 8 bases, with 16 bases left between them. CDR1 is SQVTM and CDR2 is ANQGSEA in the germline V gene. The CDR3 totals 13 residues. The CDR3 loop reads CSVELRGGTEAFF. CDR3 coding DNA: TGCAGCGTTGAGTTGAGGGGGGGTACCGAAGCTTTCTTT.

This clonotype was counted many times. The chain employs TRBV20-1 and TRBJ2-7; D is ambiguous. Looked up from germline, CDR1 is DFQATT and CDR2 is SNEGSKA (reference sequence). CDR3 length: 13 residues. V shed 6 bases and J shed 0 bases, with 12 bases lying between them. The CDR3 sequence: CSAGSPSSYEQYF. Written as DNA, the CDR3 is TGCAGTGCGGGAAGCCCGAGCTCCTACGAGCAGTACTTC.

This clonotype turned up a few times. The V call is TRBV24-1, the J call TRBJ1-2; D remains unclear. Trimming shortened V by 5 bases and J by 8 bases, and 8 bases separated the two germline ends. The CDR3 is 11 residues long. Per germline, CDR1 KGHDR and CDR2 SFDVKD. The CDR3 sequence is CATSALGGYTF. The CDR3 bases are TGTGCCACCAGTGCACTCGGAGGCTACACCTTC.

A few counts support this clonotype. This sequence joins TRBV20-1 and TRBJ1-5; a weak D match, TRBD1 (6 bases). This CDR3 has 16 amino acids. CDR1 DFQATT and CDR2 SNEGSKA come from the germline V gene (reference sequence). Between the trimmed V and J ends, which lost 3 bases and 5 bases, there was a span of 20 bases. CDR3 coding DNA: TGCAGTGCTAGCTGGGGGGCTCCTAATCATCATCAGCCCCAGCATTTT. Translated: CSASWGAPNHHQPQHF.

V and J are TRBV11-2 and TRBJ2-1; 12 nucleotides align to TRBD2. Germline lookup yields CDR1 SGHAT and CDR2 FQNNGV. The CDR3 covers 18 residues. V lost 2 bases, J lost 7 bases, and 12 bases stayed unmatched. CDR3 coding DNA: TGTGCCAGCAGCTTACGGCTTGGTCTAGCGGGGGGGCGGAATGAGCAGTTCTTC. It yields the protein CASSLRLGLAGGRNEQFF.